This T cell receptor (beta chain) was identified during a study of vaccination and CD4 T cells after COVID-19 (dated 2022 in TCRdb). Background on the whole study: SARS-CoV-2 positivity had been established in the convalescent patients by nasal swab PCR, and mild disease was recorded in several of these patients and severe disease in one. The convalescent cohort comprised six males and four females, including two Hispanic individuals, seven Caucasians, two Asians and one multiracial person. Each participant got two doses of either the Pfizer-BioNTech BNT162b2 vaccine (n=8) or the Moderna mRNA-1273 vaccine (n=2). Post-COVID blood samples were collected from convalescent patients a median of about 92 days after diagnosis, with a range of roughly 35 to 170 days. Post-vaccine blood samples were collected a median of about 72 days after the second vaccine dose, ranging from about 14 to 241 days. For stimulating the cultures, overlapping spike peptide pools were used, derived from SARS-CoV-2 as well as from the common cold coronaviruses HCoV-NL63, HCoV-OC43 and HCoV-229E. Control cultures received a CEFX viral epitope pool as the positive control, an HIV-1 Nef peptide pool as the negative control, or no peptide. In ten to eleven COVID-19 convalescent patients and a few infection-naive healthy vaccine recipients, researchers compared the spike-specific CD4+ TCR repertoire from before mRNA vaccination with the repertoire from after. What the work shows at the level of the full study, not this receptor alone: The median number of SARS-CoV-2-reactive clonotypes rose from 20 to 25 after infection to 38 after vaccination, but the change was not significant. Among convalescent patients, a median approximately 88% of the SARS-CoV-2-reactive clones seen after vaccination appeared only after vaccination, which suggests priming specific to the vaccine. Of the vaccine-specific clones in convalescent patients, 304 of 307, or nearly all, reacted only to SARS-CoV-2 spike and did not cross-react with common cold coronaviruses. The number of convalescent patients in the study was relatively small, and the study did not examine early timepoints following natural infection.

In the germline V gene, CDR1 corresponds to MDHEN and CDR2 to SYDVKM. Measured from the cysteine to the phenylalanine, the CDR3 is 12 residues long. Only the CDR3 region is kept as DNA, spanning 36 bases read in frame from base 1. V sheds 8 bases and J sheds 5 bases, leaving 12 bases between their ends. Sample treatment or condition, as interpreted from the label and publication: approximately nine-day PBMC culture with coronavirus spike peptide pools or control peptides (ViraFEST assay). The ViraFEST assay was used in the study, in which antigen-specific T cells were expanded with peptide pools and expanded clonotypes were subsequently identified by TCR sequencing. The positive SARS-CoV-2 PCR tests of the convalescent patients were dated from March to December 2020, before the Alpha, Beta and Delta variants emerged in the United States. Around 2 million PBMCs per well were cultured in IMDM with roughly 5.2% human AB serum and about 9.2 IU/ml IL-2, plus 10 ug/ml peptide pools. Half of the culture medium was replaced with fresh IL-2-containing medium on days 3 and 7. After around 11 days of culture, CD4+ T cells were isolated by negative selection using the EasySep CD4+ T cell isolation kit. PBMCs were separated from whole blood using Ficoll-Paque Plus gradient centrifugation and then either used fresh or cryopreserved at -140C. Each culture condition was generally run in triplicate wells.

As concerns this clonotype: What antigen it recognizes has not been identified. No much larger clonotype is one base removed from it; base qualities were not supplied.

Library preparation was by PCR. DNA from cultured CD4+ T cells underwent TCR sequencing with the Oncomine TCR Beta short-read assay at the Johns Hopkins FTIC core. The QIAamp micro DNA kit was used to extract genomic DNA from the cultured CD4+ T cells. Oncomine TCR Beta libraries from cultured CD4+ T cells were pooled using unique dual indexes and sequenced on an Illumina iSeq 100. As for the authors' bioinformatics: Non-productive sequences were filtered out, and CDR3s that did not start with C, did not end with F or W, or were shorter than 7 amino acids were discarded. The MANAFEST web application was used to identify antigen-specific clonotypes by comparing peptide-stimulated wells against reference wells and other culture wells. To be called positive, a clone needed an FDR below 0.05, an odds ratio above 5, and a productive frequency above 0.1% in at least two of three replicate wells. A clonotype was classed as cross-reactive if the clonotype showed significant expansion both in SARS-CoV-2 spike wells and in at least one common cold coronavirus spike condition. Levenshtein distances (stringdist) and unrooted phylogenetic trees (ape) in R version 3.6.1 were used to assess CDR3 homology. The public reads were reanalyzed by TCRdb: fastp trimming at Q25, MiXCR alignment, in-frame beta chains only. For every CDR3 protein sequence, its rows merge into one entry that carries the most common genes and DNA. These V and J calls are TCRdb output, not the study's own analysis. The sample data list approximately 12,000 distinct CDR3 sequences, and 65% of these were observed just once. The leading ten clones occupy 20% to 30% of the sample.

Sequenced material: CD4+ T cells from blood, cultured in vitro, taken before SARS-CoV-2 vaccination. This sequence was found in a human donor who had recovered from COVID-19. The rearranged chain carries TRBV28 and TRBJ2-5; TRBD1 is possibly the D segment (5 matching bases). Read as DNA, the sequence is TGTGCCAGCGGGATTAACAGGGAGACCCAGTACTTC. It translates to CASGINRETQYF.